The 21 T cell receptor beta chains below all came from one sample that was sequenced in a study of blood T cell repertoires in COVID-19 (dated by TCRdb to about 2020). Receptor libraries were prepared by the immunoSEQ multiplex PCR assay. The clones in this table, taken by TCRdb from immuneACCESS, are in-frame only. Not every clone is retained; where verified, under half of the shortfall comes from an unresolved V gene, and the cause of the rest is unknown. This sample gives roughly 180,000 clones in total; roughly 80% of them show up just once. About 4.9% of the sample belongs to the ten largest clones. Sequencing was carried out using peripheral blood. The source of these receptors is a woman in her 30s with acute or convalescent COVID-19.

This chain's CDR3 is CASSPSGSAQRYTF. The CDR3 bases are TGTGCCAGCAGCCCCAGCGGCAGCGCGCAACGCTACACCTTC. The chain carries TRBV11-2 and TRBJ1-2; D unresolved. The CDR3 has 14 amino acids. V lost 5 bases and J lost 9, with 19 bases in between. Germline CDR1 is SGHAT and CDR2 is FQNNGV. The full variable domain, rest sourced from reference TRBV11-2 and TRBJ1-2, is EAGVAQSPRYKIIEKRQSVAFWCNPISGHATLYWYQQILGQGPKLLIQFQNNGVVDDSQLPKDRFSAERLKGVDSTLKIQPAKLEDSAVYLCASSPSGSAQRYTFGSGTRLTVV.

The chain couples TRBV5-6 to TRBJ2-1; a possible D gene is TRBD1 (5 bases). The length of the CDR3 is 14 residues. Germline V gene data show CDR1 as SGHDT and CDR2 as YYEEEE. Trimming took 1 base from V and 4 from J, leaving 9 bases between them. CDR3: CASSLISGYNEQFF. For the CDR3, the DNA is TGTGCCAGCAGCTTGATCTCAGGGTACAATGAGCAGTTCTTC. The whole variable domain, remainder taken from reference TRBV5-6 and TRBJ2-1, is DAGVTQSPTHLIKTRGQQVTLRCSPKSGHDTVSWYQQALGQGPQFIFQYYEEEERQRGNFPDRFSGHQFPNYSSELNVNALLLGDSALYLCASSLISGYNEQFFGPGTRLTVL.

This clone was recorded once. The chain couples TRBV7-2 to TRBJ2-1, with 9 bases lining up with TRBD2. Per the germline V gene, CDR1 is SGHTA and CDR2 is FQGNSA. The length of the CDR3 is 14 residues. V shed 5 bases and J 4 bases; nucleotides not matched to a gene: 3. CDR3 protein: CASSPGLAYNEQFF. The CDR3 bases are TGTGCCAGCAGCCCGGGACTAGCATACAATGAGCAGTTCTTC.

The V gene is TRBV14, the J gene TRBJ1-3; a possible D gene is TRBD1 (5 bases). This CDR3 contains 16 residues. V was shortened by 1 base and J by 6 bases, with 16 bases between the two germline ends. Looked up from germline, CDR1 is SGHDN and CDR2 is FVKESK. DNA for the CDR3: TGTGCCAGCAGCCAAGTAGCAGGGCAGAGACCAAACACCATATATTTT. Protein sequence: CASSQVAGQRPNTIYF.

V usage is TRBV7-3 and J usage is TRBJ1-3; the D is unclear. The V gene's germline CDR1 is SGHTA and CDR2 FQGTGA. V lost 1 base and J 0 bases, leaving 7 bases between the germline ends. The CDR3 spans 15 residues. The CDR3 nucleotides read TGTGCCAGCAGCTTAATGCCAGGCTCTGGAAACACCATATATTTT. Its translation is CASSLMPGSGNTIYF.

The J gene is TRBJ2-1, the V gene TRBV29-1; TRBD2 might be the D (5 bases). The germline CDR1 and CDR2 sequences are SQVTM and ANQGSEA. The CDR3 contains 16 residues. The germline V and J ends were trimmed by 2 bases and 2 bases, with 16 bases remaining between them. The CDR3 bases are TGCAGCGTTGAATCTACTCGAGGACTCGCCTACAATGAGCAGTTCTTC. This gives the protein CSVESTRGLAYNEQFF.

The rearrangement uses TRBV19 and TRBJ1-1; possible D gene TRBD1, 5 bases. V gave up 5 bases and J gave up 1 base, with 8 bases separating them. CDR3 length: 13 amino acids. The V gene's germline CDR1 is LNHDA and CDR2 SQIVND (reference sequence). The CDR3 sequence is CASSAQGNTEAFF. The CDR3 bases are TGTGCCAGTAGTGCCCAGGGGAACACTGAAGCTTTCTTT.

The CDR3 coding sequence is TGCGCCAGCAGCTGGGGACAGTCTAATTCACCCCTCCACTTT. Amino acids: CASSWGQSNSPLHF. J is TRBJ1-6 and V is TRBV5-1; the match to TRBD1 covers 7 bases. V lost 3 bases to trimming and J lost 6 bases; unmatched junction nucleotides: 3. The CDR3 extends over 14 amino acids. From germline, CDR1 is SGHRS and CDR2 YFSETQ.

This chain joins TRBV15 and TRBJ1-4; D is undetermined. CDR3 length: 12 amino acids. V lost 5 bases and J lost 3, with 4 bases in between. Germline V gene data show CDR1 as LNHNV and CDR2 as YYDKDF (reference sequence). The CDR3 DNA reads TGTGCCACCAGCTACTCTAATGAAAAACTGTTTTTT. This translates into CATSYSNEKLFF.

The chain has TRBV18 and TRBJ1-5; D unresolved. The germline V and J ends were trimmed by 3 bases and 3 bases, with 3 bases remaining between them. The CDR3 sequence is 12 residues long. The germline V gene has CDR1 KGHSH and CDR2 LQKENI. The CDR3 spells CASSPINQPQHF. In nucleotides, the CDR3 is TGTGCCAGCTCACCCATCAATCAGCCCCAGCATTTT.

CDR3 region: CASRMGQNNSPLHF. The CDR3 region has the DNA TGTGCCAGCAGAATGGGACAAAATAATTCACCCCTCCACTTT. The chain has TRBV27 and TRBJ1-6; D might be TRBD1 (6 bases). With 6 bases removed from V and 5 bases from J, the gap between germline ends came to 11 bases. The CDR3 length is 14 residues. Germline CDR1 MNHEY, CDR2 SMNVEV (reference sequence).

The chain carries TRBV9 and TRBJ2-1; weak D call: TRBD1 (5 bases). The germline V gene has CDR1 SGDLS and CDR2 YYNGEE. V lost 0 bases and J 7 bases, leaving 11 bases between the germline ends. CDR3 size: 14 residues. CDR3 DNA sequence: TGTGCCAGCAGCGTAGGGGCAGGGTCGAATGAGCAGTTCTTC. Its protein product is CASSVGAGSNEQFF.

The J gene is TRBJ2-2, the V gene TRBV30; D not certain. V lost 0 bases, J lost 1 base, and 6 bases lay in between. Germline CDR1 reads GTSNPN; CDR2 reads SVGIG (reference sequence). The CDR3 is made up of 14 amino acids. The CDR3 here is CAWSVSMNTGELFF. In DNA form, the CDR3 reads TGTGCCTGGAGTGTTAGTATGAACACCGGGGAGCTGTTTTTT.

The chain combines TRBV10-3 with TRBJ2-7; D not resolved. From germline, CDR1 is ENHRY and CDR2 SYGVKD. Trimming removed 4 bases from V and 0 bases from J, with 13 bases in between. The length of the CDR3 is 15 residues. CDR3 DNA: TGTGCCATCAGTGGGGCCACCTACCCCTCCTACGAGCAGTACTTC. Amino acid sequence: CAISGATYPSYEQYF.

The chain links TRBV6-2 or TRBV6-3 to TRBJ1-1; 8 bases map to TRBD1. Germline lookup yields CDR1 MNHEY and CDR2 SVGEGT. The CDR3 totals 13 residues. V trimming: 6 bases; J trimming: 3 bases; junction bases outside the gene matches: 3. CDR3 bases: TGTGCCAGCAGCGGACAGGGCTACACTGAAGCTTTCTTT. It codes for CASSGQGYTEAFF.

This chain joins TRBV7-9 and TRBJ2-2, with a tentative D call TRBD1 (6 bases). V lost 6 bases and J lost 0, with 11 bases in between. The CDR3 runs 15 residues. CDR1 SEHNR and CDR2 FQNEAQ come from the germline V gene (reference sequence). DNA for the CDR3: TGTGCCAGCAGACGACAGGTCACGAACACCGGGGAGCTGTTTTTT. Its translation: CASRRQVTNTGELFF.

The J gene is TRBJ2-1, the V gene TRBV28; perhaps TRBD2 as D (5 bases). V gave up 5 bases and J gave up 4 bases, with 15 bases separating them. Looked up from germline, CDR1 is MDHEN and CDR2 is SYDVKM. This CDR3 spans 15 amino acids. The CDR3 loop reads CASSTRLFSYNEQFF. DNA for the CDR3: TGTGCCAGCAGTACACGACTATTCTCATACAATGAGCAGTTCTTC.

The chain couples TRBV3-1 (or the pseudogene TRBV3-2) to TRBJ1-2; 9 bases line up with TRBD1. The germline gives CDR1 LGHDT, CDR2 YNNKEL (reference sequence). J gave up 2 bases and V 4 bases, and 2 bases lay outside the gene matches. The CDR3 has 14 residues. CDR3 in DNA: TGTGCCAGCAGCCCGACAGGGGGGAACTATGGCTACACCTTC. The encoded protein is CASSPTGGNYGYTF.

This clone came up once. The rearrangement joins TRBV4-3 to TRBJ1-1; a possible D gene is TRBD1 (5 bases). V dropped 0 bases and J dropped 1 base, with 12 bases sitting between them. The CDR3 loop spans 16 amino acids. Germline V gene lookup returns CDR1 LGHNA and CDR2 YSLEER. The CDR3 is CASSQDWGVGNTEAFF. The CDR3 bases are TGCGCCAGCAGCCAAGATTGGGGGGTAGGGAACACTGAAGCTTTCTTT.

This clone was picked up one time. The CDR3 nucleotides are TGTGCCAGCAGCCGGGGACTGCCCTCCTACGAGCAGTACTTC. Translation gives CASSRGLPSYEQYF. The chain links TRBV11-2 to TRBJ2-7; D might be TRBD2 (6 bases). The CDR3 has 14 residues. Germline V gene lookup returns CDR1 SGHAT and CDR2 FQNNGV. Trimming shortened V by 5 bases and J by 0 bases, and 11 bases separated the two germline ends.

The CDR3 sequence is CASSFGTRGGETQYF. CDR3 bases: TGTGCCAGCAGTTTTGGAACCAGGGGCGGGGAGACCCAGTACTTC. V usage is TRBV27 and J usage is TRBJ2-5, with D tentatively TRBD1 (6 bases). This CDR3 region has 15 residues. Trimming pared 3 bases from V and 5 bases from J, leaving 16 bases between. The V gene's germline CDR1 is MNHEY and CDR2 SMNVEV (reference sequence).